A single sample gave rise to the 3 T cell receptor beta chains below, sequenced in a study of blood T cell repertoires in COVID-19. Sequenced by immunoSEQ multiplex PCR; TCRdb stores in-frame clones only, minus some. The sample lists about 100,000 clones, around 81% occurring once. The sequenced sample consisted of peripheral blood. Receptor source: a man over 45 who had recovered from COVID-19.

The chain links TRBV10-3 to TRBJ2-5, with 11 bases fitting TRBD2. The ends lost 4 bases at V and 5 bases at J; junction bases unmatched: 9. The CDR3 totals 16 residues. Germline V CDR1 and CDR2: ENHRY, SYGVKD. The CDR3 is CAISAVLAGEGETQYF. As DNA, the CDR3 is TGTGCCATCAGTGCCGTACTAGCGGGAGAGGGGGAGACCCAGTACTTC.

This clone was observed a few times. The rearrangement joins TRBV5-5 to TRBJ2-7, with TRBD1 matching over 7 bases. The CDR3 has 14 amino acids. Germline assignment: CDR1 SGHKS and CDR2 YYEKEE (reference sequence). V lost 4 bases to trimming and J lost 2 bases; unmatched junction nucleotides: 6. CDR3 sequence reads: CASSTRDRAYEQYF. The CDR3 bases are TGTGCCAGCAGCACACGGGACAGAGCCTACGAGCAGTACTTC.

This clone was recorded once. The chain couples TRBV4-3 to TRBJ1-1; 8 bases agree with TRBD1. The CDR3 length is 16 residues. Germline V gives CDR1 LGHNA, CDR2 YSLEER. V shed 2 bases and J 4 bases; nucleotides not matched to a gene: 9. Written as DNA, the CDR3 is TGCGCCAGCAGCCAATCGGCACAGGGGGGGAGCACTGAAGCTTTCTTT. Translating gives CASSQSAQGGSTEAFF.